The source of this TCR beta chain is a study of T cell responses to AZD1222 COVID-19 vaccine. General study findings and limits: Spike-specific TCR breadth and depth grew following two AZD1222 doses.

Germline CDR1 and CDR2: MNHEY and SVGAGI. V gave up 4 bases and J gave up 1 base, with 8 bases separating them. CDR3 length equals 13 residues. Sequencing was performed with immunoSEQ multiplex PCR; in TCRdb, only in-frame clones are kept and a portion is missing. Among 90,000 to 100,000 clones, roughly 90% were seen once, and the ten largest hold 9% to 13%. Regarding this clone: Antigen: not known.

The sequence came from an adult who received the AZD1222 COVID-19 vaccine. The gene calls are TRBV6-5 and TRBJ2-7; D perhaps matches TRBD2 (5 bases). The sample was peripheral blood, taken 28 days after the second AZD1222 dose. The chain's CDR3 is CASSWTVSYEQYF. The DNA of the CDR3 is TGTGCCAGCAGTTGGACTGTTTCCTACGAGCAGTACTTC.